The 5 T cell receptor beta chains below were found in one sample sequenced in a study of neurological immune-mediated disorders. TCRdb processed the 5' RACE reads anew with MiXCR; each CDR3 protein has one entry. The sample lists some 16,000 distinct CDR3 sequences; about a fifth were seen once. The sample was PBMCs. The receptors were gathered from a man aged 50 to 59 in good health.

This sequence joins TRBV3-1 and TRBJ2-7; no reliable D call. V shed 6 bases and J shed 7 bases, with 10 bases lying between them. This CDR3 region has 11 residues. Germline-derived CDR1 and CDR2 are LGHDT and YNNKEL (reference sequence). The CDR3 protein is CASRSSGEQYF. Written as DNA, the CDR3 is TGTGCCAGCAGAAGTTCCGGGGAGCAGTACTTC.

This clonotype was found many times. The rearrangement joins TRBV10-3 to TRBJ2-7; the D call may be TRBD1 or TRBD2 (5 bases each). Looked up from germline, CDR1 is ENHRY and CDR2 is SYGVKD. V lost 4 bases and J 4 bases, leaving 11 bases between the germline ends. The CDR3 length is 13 residues. The CDR3 nucleotides read TGTGCCATCAGTGTGGGGACGGAATACGAGCAGTACTTC. Its protein product is CAISVGTEYEQYF.

The chain is built from TRBV10-3 and TRBJ2-3, with 7 nucleotides matching TRBD2. The V gene end was trimmed by 2 bases and the J gene end by 8 bases; junction bases not matched to a gene: 7. The CDR3 length is 14 residues. Germline loops: CDR1 ENHRY, CDR2 SYGVKD. The DNA for the CDR3 is TGTGCCATCAGTGAGGGGCTAGCGGAGGCTACGCAGTATTTT. It specifies CAISEGLAEATQYF.

The table lists this clonotype with many counts. V gene TRBV9 combines with J gene TRBJ2-3; 11 bases fit TRBD1. Unmatched junction bases numbered 6, after V lost 4 bases and J lost 5 bases. From germline, CDR1 is SGDLS and CDR2 YYNGEE. The CDR3 covers 15 residues. The CDR3 region is CASSPRTGGIDTQYF. The CDR3 DNA reads as TGTGCCAGCAGCCCGAGGACAGGGGGCATAGATACGCAGTATTTT.

Remarks on this clonotype: An end of the junction does not agree with germline; a read error may underlie this. This sequence joins TRBV4-3 and TRBJ2-5; 8 nucleotides line up with TRBD2. This CDR3 region has 17 residues. Germline V gene sequence: CDR1 LGHNA, CDR2 YSLEER. The CDR3 bases are TGCGCCAGCAGCCCCGGTGGCGGGAGGTCCCTAGGGGAGATCCAGTACTTC. Protein: CASSPGGGRSLGEIQYF.